The clone carrying this T cell receptor beta chain has a handful of counts. The CDR3 sequence is 16 residues long. CDR1 and CDR2 from the germline V gene are LNHDA and SQIVND (reference sequence). V dropped 6 bases and J dropped 4 bases, with 18 bases sitting between them. The data originate from a study of glioma-infiltrating T cells. Amplification of TCR alpha and beta CDR3 regions from RNA used iRepertoire nested multiplex PCR. TCRdb itself ran the multiplex PCR reads through MiXCR, one entry per CDR3 protein. The sample includes over 100,000 distinct CDR3 sequences, 20% to 25% seen only once; the top ten take just under 35%.

The specimen sequenced was glioma tissue, nonneoplastic brain tissue, or PBMCs (not recorded which). This TCR was sampled from a human donor with low-grade glioma or glioblastoma, undergoing nonglioma brain surgery, or in good health (not recorded which). The chain has TRBV19 and TRBJ1-4; perhaps TRBD1 as D (6 bases). CDR3 loop: CASSTNGAGVNEKLFF. The CDR3 coding sequence is TGTGCCAGTAGCACGAACGGGGCAGGGGTTAATGAAAAACTGTTTTTT.